The clone carrying this T cell receptor beta chain was observed a single time. This entry belongs to a study of shared T cell receptors in the human thymus. V lost 4 bases and J lost 0, with 9 bases in between. The CDR3 contains 14 residues. CDR1 is MNHNS, CDR2 SASEGT, per germline. Profiling relied on immunoSEQ multiplex PCR, and the TCRdb table lists in-frame clones only, not all of them. This table has 500,000 to 550,000 clones, approximately 80% appearing once. The sample also formed part of further work on human thymus T cells. That paper states: Thymus pieces cut out during corrective heart surgery were the tissue that was used. Usage of V and J genes appeared biased in thymic and blood repertoires.

Material for sequencing was thymocytes. The chain uses TRBV6-1 and TRBJ2-5; TRBD1 might be the D (5 bases). This TCR derives from a boy less than two years old with a congenital heart defect. The CDR3 loop reads CASSAQAYQETQYF. The CDR3 region has the DNA TGTGCCAGCAGTGCACAGGCGTACCAAGAGACCCAGTACTTC.